A selection of T cell receptor beta chains follows, all from one sample in a study of blood T cell repertoires in COVID-19. The repertoire was sequenced with immunoSEQ multiplex PCR; TCRdb's copy has only in-frame clones and lacks some. The sample holds 45,000 to 65,000 clones, over 75% seen once. Sample: peripheral blood. These receptors all stem from a man aged 50-60 years with active COVID-19. The CDR3 runs from the conserved cysteine through the conserved F or W. D genes are given only for firm matches. Clone size appears in some rows only: once, few, many, or a class for an expanded clone.

.,.,TRBJ1-4,TRBV6-5,CATKAGRYEKLFF,TGTGCCACGAAGGCAGGCCGATATGAAAAACTGTTTTTT
.,TRBD1,TRBJ2-2,TRBV2,CASDRGVPITGELFF,TGTGCCAGCGACAGGGGAGTTCCTATCACCGGGGAGCTGTTTTTT
.,.,TRBJ1-5,TRBV30,CAWSVDSLNQPQHF,TGTGCCTGGAGTGTAGACAGCCTCAATCAGCCCCAGCATTTT
.,TRBD1,TRBJ2-3,TRBV2,CASSGQGLRTDTQYF,TGTGCCAGCAGTGGACAGGGGCTAAGGACAGATACGCAGTATTTT
.,.,TRBJ1-2,TRBV15,CATSRETARLSGNGYTF,TGTGCCACCAGCAGAGAGACCGCCAGGCTATCGGGAAATGGCTACACCTTC
.,TRBD2,TRBJ2-3,TRBV28,CASSLPGGADTQYF,TGTGCCAGCAGTTTACCGGGAGGGGCAGATACGCAGTATTTT
.,.,TRBJ1-2,TRBV28,CASRSDSHHGYTF,TGTGCCAGCAGATCCGACAGTCACCATGGCTACACCTTC
.,TRBD2,TRBJ2-7,TRBV28,CASSLLAGVYEQYF,TGTGCCAGCAGCTTACTAGCGGGGGTATACGAGCAGTACTTC
.,.,TRBJ2-7,TRBV7-3,CASSQTASPKGEQYF,TGTGCCAGCAGCCAAACGGCTAGCCCTAAAGGAGAGCAGTACTTC
.,.,TRBJ2-7,TRBV5-1,CASSLNPGAYEQYF,TGCGCCAGCAGTCTGAATCCTGGAGCCTACGAGCAGTACTTC
.,.,TRBJ1-2,TRBV19,CASSIVRPGHYGYTF,TGTGCCAGTAGTATTGTGAGACCAGGGCACTATGGCTACACCTTC
.,.,TRBJ2-7,TRBV7-2,CASSFSPSSYEQYF,TGTGCCAGCAGCTTCTCCCCCAGCTCCTACGAGCAGTACTTC
.,.,TRBJ2-7,TRBV9,CASSVGGLGEQYF,TGTGCCAGCAGCGTGGGAGGTCTCGGCGAGCAGTACTTC
.,.,TRBJ2-5,TRBV18,CASSPGSGTARGQYF,TGTGCCAGCTCACCCGGCTCCGGGACTGCCCGTGGACAGTACTTC
.,TRBD1,TRBJ1-6,TRBV30,CAWSFSPGQGKSPLHF,TGTGCCTGGAGTTTTTCCCCTGGACAGGGAAAATCACCCCTCCACTTT
.,TRBD1,TRBJ1-1,TRBV25-1,CASSGSGTGNTEAFF,TGTGCCAGCAGTGGCTCCGGGACAGGGAACACTGAAGCTTTCTTT
.,TRBD1,TRBJ2-1,TRBV28,CASTPGTGPYNEQFF,TGTGCCAGCACTCCCGGGACAGGGCCTTACAATGAGCAGTTCTTC
.,TRBD2,TRBJ2-3,TRBV7-7,CASSPSSGLAGIGDTQYF,TGTGCCAGCAGCCCTTCCTCCGGACTAGCGGGAATCGGAGATACGCAGTATTTT
.,TRBD1,TRBJ1-4,TRBV4-3,CASSQNRGGGQEKLFF,TGCGCCAGCAGCCAGAACAGGGGTGGAGGGCAGGAAAAACTGTTTTTT
.,.,TRBJ1-1,TRBV5-6,CASSLEGSRTEAFF,TGTGCCAGCAGCTTGGAGGGGTCGAGAACTGAAGCTTTCTTT
.,.,TRBJ2-1,TRBV15,CATSRDFPQGSEQFF,TGTGCCACCAGCAGAGACTTTCCCCAGGGTAGTGAGCAGTTCTTC
.,.,TRBJ2-4,TRBV12-2,CASRGDCRNIQYF,TGTGCAAGTCGGGGGGACTGCCGAAACATTCAGTACTTC
.,.,TRBJ1-4,TRBV9,CASSVAEKTREKLFF,TGTGCCAGCAGCGTAGCCGAAAAAACTCGGGAAAAACTGTTTTTT
medium-sized,.,TRBJ1-2,TRBV28,CASSQGAYGYTF,TGTGCCAGCAGTCAAGGGGCCTATGGCTACACCTTC
.,.,TRBJ2-3,TRBV27,CASSLFRQVLTQYF,TGTGCCAGCAGTCTCTTTCGACAGGTCCTTACGCAGTATTTT
.,.,TRBJ1-2,TRBV6-5,CASGHEYYGYTF,TGTGCCAGCGGACATGAATACTATGGCTACACCTTC